Presented here are 6 T cell receptor beta chains from one specimen sequenced in a study of blood T cell repertoires in COVID-19. The assay was immunoSEQ multiplex PCR, and TCRdb's table has in-frame clones only and misses some. The table has 90,000 or so clones, about nine tenths seen once. The sequenced material came from peripheral blood. The receptors were sampled from a man aged 55 to 70 with COVID-19, enrolled during active disease.

This clone was seen once. This chain connects TRBV10-2 to TRBJ2-7, with D perhaps matching TRBD2 (5 bases). V lost 4 bases to trimming and J lost 3 bases, with 7 bases between them. The germline CDR1 and CDR2 sequences are WSHSY and SAAADI. CDR3 size: 12 residues. The CDR3 here is CASSAGGYEQYF. CDR3 in DNA: TGCGCCAGCAGTGCAGGAGGCTACGAGCAGTACTTC.

The chain employs TRBV27 and TRBJ2-1; D might be TRBD2 (6 bases). The CDR3 length is 14 residues. V lost 2 bases and J lost 8, with 13 bases in between. Germline V CDR1 and CDR2: MNHEY, SMNVEV (reference sequence). CDR3: CASSLGGVVDEQFF. The CDR3 DNA reads as TGTGCCAGCAGTTTAGGAGGGGTCGTAGATGAGCAGTTCTTC.

This chain uses TRBV30 with TRBJ2-3, with D tentatively TRBD1 (6 bases). The CDR3 covers 14 residues. Germline V lookup: CDR1 GTSNPN, CDR2 SVGIG (reference sequence). V shed 3 bases and J shed 0 bases, with 10 bases lying between them. The CDR3 sequence: CAWSLGHSTDTQYF. CDR3 DNA sequence: TGTGCCTGGAGCCTGGGACATAGCACAGATACGCAGTATTTT.

The chain joins TRBV19 to TRBJ2-7; TRBD1 matches 10 bases. This CDR3 region has 14 residues. J gave up 3 bases and V 6 bases, and 5 bases lay outside the gene matches. Germline CDR1 LNHDA, CDR2 SQIVND (reference sequence). CDR3 nucleotides: TGTGCCAGTAGCGGGACAGGGGATAACTACGAGCAGTACTTC. This encodes CASSGTGDNYEQYF.

The CDR3, as DNA: TGTGCCAGCAGCTTAGTAGGGGATGACGGCTACGAGCAGTACTTC. This translates into CASSLVGDDGYEQYF. The chain has TRBV11-3 and TRBJ2-7; D may be TRBD1 (5 bases). Trimming shortened V by 1 base and J by 3 bases, and 13 bases separated the two germline ends. The CDR3 is 15 residues long. Germline values: CDR1 SGHNT, CDR2 YENEEA.

The chain is built from TRBV5-5 and TRBJ2-4; D not resolved. This CDR3 region has 16 residues. Germline loops: CDR1 SGHKS, CDR2 YYEKEE (reference sequence). Trimming stripped 2 bases from V and 0 bases from J, with 12 bases between. The CDR3 loop reads CASSLNYSLAKNIQYF. In DNA, the CDR3 is TGTGCCAGCAGCTTAAATTACAGTTTAGCCAAAAACATTCAGTACTTC.